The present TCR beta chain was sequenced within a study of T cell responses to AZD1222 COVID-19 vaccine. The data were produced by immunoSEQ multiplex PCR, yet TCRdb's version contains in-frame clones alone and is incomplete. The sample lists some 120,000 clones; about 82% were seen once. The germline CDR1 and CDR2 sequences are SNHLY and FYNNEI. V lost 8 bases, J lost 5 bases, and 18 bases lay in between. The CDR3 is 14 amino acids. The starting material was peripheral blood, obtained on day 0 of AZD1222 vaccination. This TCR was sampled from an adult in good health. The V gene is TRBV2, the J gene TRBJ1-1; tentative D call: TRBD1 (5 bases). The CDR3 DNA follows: TGTGCCAGCGGGGCTATGTCGAGGTTGACTGAAGCTTTCTTT. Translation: CASGAMSRLTEAFF.